What follows describes a single T cell receptor (beta chain). Its target is unknown. Genes and germline are mouse. The CDR3 goes on 1 residue after the read ends, and that part is filled in from the germline J gene. This sample stems from a study of tissue T cells after allogeneic stem cell transplantation. Survey-depth TCRbeta CDR3 sequencing reported V/J genes and productive frequencies. Profiling relied on immunoSEQ multiplex PCR, and the TCRdb table lists in-frame clones only, not all of them. The sample has about 22,000 clones, 55% to 80% seen once. Overall study results and limits: Alloreactivity or antigen specificity of tissue TCRs was not determined; some clones might be host cells. Anatomically similar tissues had similar TCR repertoires within each patient.

CDR1 and CDR2 from the germline V gene are NSHNY and SYGAGN. V lost 1 base and J 4 bases, leaving 9 bases between the germline ends. The length of the CDR3 is 13 residues. The receptor's source is a female BALB/c mouse in good health. The mouse strain carries the MHC haplotype H2-d. The chain employs TRBV13-1 and TRBJ2-7; the D gene is possibly TRBD1 (7 bases). Material for sequencing was spleen. CDR3 DNA, as far as it was read: TGTGCCAGCAGTGATCCAGGGGGGTATGAACAGTAC. This codes for CASSDPGGYEQY. The full CDR3 reads CASSDPGGYEQYF.